This T cell receptor beta chain originates from a study of human T cells and chemical hapten exposure. V dropped 6 bases and J dropped 8; count of bases not matched to a gene: 7. Germline CDR1 and CDR2: MNHNY and SVGAGI (reference sequence). The CDR3 sequence is 15 residues long. One entry per CDR3 protein results from TCRdb running MiXCR on the RACE reads. The sample carries 180,000 or so distinct CDR3 sequences, just under 30% recorded once. The time point: pre-sensitization, week 0. Treatment meaning: therapeutic diphenylcyclopropenone sensitization with weekly scalp DPC. This receptor was identified in a woman under 40 with alopecia areata. Some clones in this sample may be carry-over from other donors' samples. The J gene is TRBJ1-6, the V gene TRBV6-6; 10 nucleotides align to TRBD1. The sequencing here drew on whole blood, taken in connection with sensitization to the hapten diphenylcyclopropenone (DPC). CDR3 sequence (DNA): TGTGCCAGCAGCCCCACCGGGACAGGGGATTCACCCCTCCACTTT. Translating it yields CASSPTGTGDSPLHF.